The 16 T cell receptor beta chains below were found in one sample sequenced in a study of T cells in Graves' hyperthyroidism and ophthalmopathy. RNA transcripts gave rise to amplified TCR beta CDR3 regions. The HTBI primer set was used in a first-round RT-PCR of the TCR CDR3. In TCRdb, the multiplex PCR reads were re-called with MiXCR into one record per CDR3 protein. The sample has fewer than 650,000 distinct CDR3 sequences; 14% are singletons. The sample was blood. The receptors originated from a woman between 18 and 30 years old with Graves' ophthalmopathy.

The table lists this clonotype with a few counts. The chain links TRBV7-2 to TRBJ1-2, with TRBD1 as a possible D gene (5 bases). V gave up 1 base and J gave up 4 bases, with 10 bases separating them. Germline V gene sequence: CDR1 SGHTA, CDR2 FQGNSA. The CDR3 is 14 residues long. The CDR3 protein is CASSLEGESYGYTF. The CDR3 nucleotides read TGTGCCAGCAGCTTAGAAGGGGAAAGCTATGGCTACACCTTC.

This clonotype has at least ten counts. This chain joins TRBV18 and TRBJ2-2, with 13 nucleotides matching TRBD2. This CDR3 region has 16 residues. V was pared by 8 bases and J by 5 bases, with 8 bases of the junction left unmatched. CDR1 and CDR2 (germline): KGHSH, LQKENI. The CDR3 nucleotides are TGTGCCAGCAGCCCCCCGGGACTAGCGGGAACCGGGGAGCTGTTTTTT. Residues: CASSPPGLAGTGELFF.

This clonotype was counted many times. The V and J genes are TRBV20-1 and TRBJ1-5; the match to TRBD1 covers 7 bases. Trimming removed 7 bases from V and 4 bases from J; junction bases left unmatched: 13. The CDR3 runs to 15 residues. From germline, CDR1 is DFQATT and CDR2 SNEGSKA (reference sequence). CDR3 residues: CSVTPGQEKNQPQHF. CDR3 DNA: TGCAGTGTCACGCCCGGACAGGAGAAGAATCAGCCCCAGCATTTT.

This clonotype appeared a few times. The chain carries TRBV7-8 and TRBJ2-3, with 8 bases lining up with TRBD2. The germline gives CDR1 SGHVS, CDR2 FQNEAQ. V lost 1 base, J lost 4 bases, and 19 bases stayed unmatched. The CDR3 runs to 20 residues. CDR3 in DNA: TGTGCCAGCAGCTTAGTACAGGGACGTGTTAGCGGGACGGGGGCAGATACGCAGTATTTT. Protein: CASSLVQGRVSGTGADTQYF.

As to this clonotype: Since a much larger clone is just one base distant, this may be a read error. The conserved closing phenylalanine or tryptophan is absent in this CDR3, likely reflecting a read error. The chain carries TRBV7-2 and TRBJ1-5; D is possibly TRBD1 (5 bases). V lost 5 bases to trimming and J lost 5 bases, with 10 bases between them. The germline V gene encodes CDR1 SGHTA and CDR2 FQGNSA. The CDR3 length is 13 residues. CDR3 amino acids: CASSITRDQPQHL. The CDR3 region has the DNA TGTGCCAGCAGCATAACCAGGGATCAGCCCCAGCATCTT.

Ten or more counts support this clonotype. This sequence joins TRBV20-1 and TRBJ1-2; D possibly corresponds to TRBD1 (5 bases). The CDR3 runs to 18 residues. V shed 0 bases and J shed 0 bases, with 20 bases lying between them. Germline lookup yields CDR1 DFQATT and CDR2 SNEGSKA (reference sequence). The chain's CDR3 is CSARDLMGRQTANYGYTF. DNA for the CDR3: TGCAGTGCTAGAGATCTCATGGGCCGACAGACTGCTAACTATGGCTACACCTTC.

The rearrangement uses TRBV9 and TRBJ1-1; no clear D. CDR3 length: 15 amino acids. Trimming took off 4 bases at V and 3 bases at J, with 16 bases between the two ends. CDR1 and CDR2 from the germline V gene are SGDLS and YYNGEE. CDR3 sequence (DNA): TGTGCCAGCAGCCCCTTAGGCCAGTTGGACACTGAAGCTTTCTTT. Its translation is CASSPLGQLDTEAFF.

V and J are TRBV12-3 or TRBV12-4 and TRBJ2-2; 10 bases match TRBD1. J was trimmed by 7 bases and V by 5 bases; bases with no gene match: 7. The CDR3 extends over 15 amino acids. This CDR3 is CASSRQGAVLGELFF. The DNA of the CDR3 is TGTGCCAGCAGTCGACAGGGGGCGGTTCTCGGGGAGCTGTTTTTT.

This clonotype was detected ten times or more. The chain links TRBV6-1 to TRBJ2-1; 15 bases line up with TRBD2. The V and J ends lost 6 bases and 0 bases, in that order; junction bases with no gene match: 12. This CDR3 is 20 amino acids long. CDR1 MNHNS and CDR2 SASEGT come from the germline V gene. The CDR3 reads CASSPGTSGRRGGSYNEQFF. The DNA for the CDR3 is TGTGCCAGCAGCCCAGGGACTAGCGGGAGGCGGGGGGGCTCCTACAATGAGCAGTTCTTC.

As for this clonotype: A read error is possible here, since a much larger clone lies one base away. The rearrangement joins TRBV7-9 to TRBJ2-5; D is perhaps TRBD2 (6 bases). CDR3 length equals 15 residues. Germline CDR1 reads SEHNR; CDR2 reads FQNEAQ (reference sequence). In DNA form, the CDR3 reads TGTGCCAGCAGCCCTGGAGGGCGTCGGGAAGAGATCCAGTACTTC. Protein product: CASSPGGRREEIQYF.

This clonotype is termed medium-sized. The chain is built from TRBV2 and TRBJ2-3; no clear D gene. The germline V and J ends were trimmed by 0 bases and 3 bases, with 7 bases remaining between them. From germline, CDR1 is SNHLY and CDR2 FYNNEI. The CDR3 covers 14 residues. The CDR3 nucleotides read TGTGCCAGCAGTGAAGCGCAGGAAACAGATACGCAGTATTTT. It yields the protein CASSEAQETDTQYF.

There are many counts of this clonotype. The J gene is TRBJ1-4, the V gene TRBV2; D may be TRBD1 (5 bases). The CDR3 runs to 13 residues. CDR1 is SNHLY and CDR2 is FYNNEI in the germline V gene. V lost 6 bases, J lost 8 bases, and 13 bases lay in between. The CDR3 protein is CASRRGEEEKLFF. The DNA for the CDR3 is TGTGCCAGCAGGAGGGGCGAGGAAGAAAAACTGTTTTTT.

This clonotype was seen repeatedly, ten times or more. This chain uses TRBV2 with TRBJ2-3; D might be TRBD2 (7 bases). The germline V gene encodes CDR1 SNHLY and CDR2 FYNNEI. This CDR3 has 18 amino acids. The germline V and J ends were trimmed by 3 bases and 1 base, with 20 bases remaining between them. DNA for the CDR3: TGTGCCAGCAGTGACCTTGGGGGCCTCCTAGCGGGCACAGATACGCAGTATTTT. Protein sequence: CASSDLGGLLAGTDTQYF.

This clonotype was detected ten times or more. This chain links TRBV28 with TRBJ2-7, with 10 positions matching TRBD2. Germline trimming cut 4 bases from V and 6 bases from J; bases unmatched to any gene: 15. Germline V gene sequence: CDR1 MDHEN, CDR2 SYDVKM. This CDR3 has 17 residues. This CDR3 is CASSSANTLLAGVEQYF. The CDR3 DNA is TGTGCCAGCAGTTCGGCCAACACCCTCCTAGCGGGAGTCGAGCAGTACTTC.

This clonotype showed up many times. DNA of the CDR3: TGTGCCAGCAGCTTATCGAACGAGCAGTACTTC. Encoded protein: CASSLSNEQYF. The chain combines TRBV7-9 with TRBJ2-7; D is unresolved. CDR3 size: 11 residues. With 2 bases removed from V and 5 bases from J, the gap between germline ends came to 4 bases. CDR1 and CDR2 from the germline V gene are SEHNR and FQNEAQ (reference sequence).

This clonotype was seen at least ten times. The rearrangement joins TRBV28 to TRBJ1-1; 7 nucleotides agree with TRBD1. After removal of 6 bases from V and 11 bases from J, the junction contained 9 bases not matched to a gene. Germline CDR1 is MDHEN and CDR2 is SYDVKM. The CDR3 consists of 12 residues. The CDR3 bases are TGTGCCAGCAGATCCACGACAGGGCAGGCTTTCTTT. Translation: CASRSTTGQAFF.